The 23 T cell receptor beta chains given below trace back to one sample, sequenced in a study of cytomegalovirus exposure and HLA in healthy donors. The PCR ran on 60 Vbeta and 13 Jbeta primers. Profiling relied on immunoSEQ multiplex PCR, and the TCRdb table lists in-frame clones only, not all of them. The sample shows fewer than 110,000 clones, 77% of them seen only once. Material: PBMCs. These receptors all stem from a male donor in good health and CMV-seronegative.

The chain recombines TRBV11-2 with TRBJ2-7; possible D gene TRBD2, 6 bases. Germline loops: CDR1 SGHAT, CDR2 FQNNGV. Trimming took off 5 bases at V and 4 bases at J, with 15 bases between the two ends. The CDR3 contains 14 residues. CDR3 in amino acids: CASSLRDGSYEQYF. The CDR3 bases are TGTGCCAGCAGCCTACGCGACGGGAGTTACGAGCAGTACTTC.

The chain links TRBV12-5 to TRBJ2-5; tentatively, D is TRBD1 (6 bases). Germline assignment: CDR1 LGHNT and CDR2 FRNRAP. This CDR3 has 14 residues. V lost 5 bases to trimming and J lost 1 base, with 11 bases between them. CDR3 sequence: CASGTGTTQETQYF. The DNA of the CDR3 is TGTGCTAGTGGTACAGGGACAACCCAAGAGACCCAGTACTTC.

The genes are TRBV30 and TRBJ2-7; D is possibly TRBD2 (6 bases). The germline gives CDR1 GTSNPN, CDR2 SVGIG (reference sequence). CDR3 length: 14 residues. V was shortened by 2 bases and J by 6 bases, with 17 bases between the two germline ends. The CDR3 DNA sequence: TGTGCCTGGAGTAGGGACTCTCGCGTGGGCGAGCAGTACTTC. As protein: CAWSRDSRVGEQYF.

The chain carries TRBV9 and TRBJ2-2, with 8 bases that match TRBD2. CDR1 SGDLS and CDR2 YYNGEE come from the germline V gene. Trimming at V came to 0 bases and at J to 2 bases, leaving 6 bases not matched to a gene. CDR3 length: 17 residues. In DNA, the CDR3 is TGTGCCAGCAGCGTAGGGGCTAGCGGGTTCAACACCGGGGAGCTGTTTTTT. Amino acid sequence: CASSVGASGFNTGELFF.

This clone was observed a handful of times. V usage is TRBV11-2 and J usage is TRBJ1-2; no clear D. Germline values: CDR1 SGHAT, CDR2 FQNNGV. This CDR3 spans 12 amino acids. Trimming left V 3 bases short and J 6 bases short, with 8 bases between. The CDR3 bases are TGTGCCAGCAGCTTCACCACAAATGGCTACACCTTC. This translates into CASSFTTNGYTF.

V and J are TRBV6-1 and TRBJ2-3, with TRBD2 as a possible D gene (5 bases). V was pared by 8 bases and J by 0 bases, with 15 bases between. The CDR3 contains 15 residues. Germline CDR1 is MNHNS and CDR2 is SASEGT. CDR3 DNA sequence: TGTGCCAGCCACCCTTTGAGGACTAGCACAGATACGCAGTATTTT. Translating it yields CASHPLRTSTDTQYF.

This clone was counted between two and nine times. The chain joins TRBV28 to TRBJ1-1; D might be TRBD1 (5 bases). Per the germline V gene, CDR1 is MDHEN and CDR2 is SYDVKM. This CDR3 comprises 14 residues. The germline V and J ends were trimmed by 7 bases and 4 bases, with 16 bases remaining between them. The chain's CDR3 is CASTFTRQGTEAFF. CDR3 DNA sequence: TGTGCCAGCACTTTTACCAGGCAGGGCACTGAAGCTTTCTTT.

The CDR3 DNA sequence: TGTGCCAGCTCACCTTCGAGCGAGGGCTACGAGCAGTACTTC. Translated, it gives CASSPSSEGYEQYF. V usage is TRBV18 and J usage is TRBJ2-7; tentatively, D is TRBD2 (5 bases). V lost 3 bases, J lost 3 bases, and 12 bases lay in between. Germline V gene data show CDR1 as KGHSH and CDR2 as LQKENI. The CDR3 contains 14 residues.

The chain carries TRBV11-1 and TRBJ2-3; 7 bases are shared with TRBD1. The CDR3 extends over 14 amino acids. V lost 5 bases and J lost 3; bases outside the gene matches: 5. Germline values: CDR1 SGHAT, CDR2 FQDESV (reference sequence). CDR3 in amino acids: CASSTRTGTDTQYF. The CDR3 DNA sequence: TGTGCCAGCAGCACTCGGACAGGAACAGATACGCAGTATTTT.

CDR3: CASSLSGSEAFF. Here the CDR3 DNA reads TGTGCCAGCAGCCTTTCGGGGTCTGAAGCTTTCTTT. The chain recombines TRBV11-2 with TRBJ1-1; D is ambiguous. The ends were cut back, 5 bases at V and 6 bases at J, with 10 bases in the middle. The CDR3 runs 12 residues. CDR1 and CDR2 (germline): SGHAT, FQNNGV.

There are a few counts of this clone. The chain links TRBV7-9 to TRBJ2-5; TRBD2 agrees at 9 bases. CDR1 and CDR2 (germline): SEHNR, FQNEAQ (reference sequence). The CDR3 covers 16 residues. The V and J ends lost 2 bases and 5 bases, in that order; junction bases with no gene match: 9. The DNA of the CDR3 is TGTGCCAGCAGCTTACGGCGGGAGGGCCCGGAGGAGACCCAGTACTTC. Encoded protein: CASSLRREGPEETQYF.

This chain uses TRBV18 with TRBJ2-7, with 12 nucleotides matching TRBD1. There are 18 residues in the CDR3. J gave up 4 bases and V 4 bases, and 14 bases lay outside the gene matches. Per germline, CDR1 KGHSH and CDR2 LQKENI. This CDR3 is CASSLTLLPGQGAYEQYF. CDR3 in DNA: TGTGCCAGCTCACTGACCCTTTTACCGGGACAGGGGGCTTACGAGCAGTACTTC.

V usage is TRBV6-6 and J usage is TRBJ2-7; 7 nucleotides align to TRBD2. Looked up from germline, CDR1 is MNHNY and CDR2 is SVGAGI (reference sequence). The CDR3 is made up of 15 amino acids. The V segment lost 5 bases and the J segment 2 bases; nucleotides outside the gene matches: 9. The CDR3 here is CASSPQRDPTYEQYF. The CDR3 DNA reads as TGTGCCAGCAGTCCCCAGCGGGACCCTACCTACGAGCAGTACTTC.

This chain uses TRBV18 with TRBJ2-1; 7 bases align to TRBD1. The CDR3 runs to 15 residues. V was clipped by 3 bases and J by 4 bases; unmatched bases: 6. Germline loops: CDR1 KGHSH, CDR2 LQKENI. The CDR3 DNA reads as TGTGCCAGCTCACCTCCGGGACAGTATTACAATGAGCAGTTCTTC. It yields the protein CASSPPGQYYNEQFF.

The chain couples TRBV5-1 to TRBJ2-3; a possible D gene is TRBD1 (8 bases). The CDR3 sequence is 16 residues long. V lost 4 bases and J lost 1, with 16 bases in between. CDR1 is SGHRS and CDR2 is YFSETQ in the germline V gene. The CDR3 nucleotides read TGCGCCAGCAGCGACGACAGGGGAGGGGGCACAGATACGCAGTATTTT. Residues: CASSDDRGGGTDTQYF.

The rearrangement uses TRBV30 and TRBJ1-2; TRBD1 might be the D (6 bases). This CDR3 has 13 amino acids. V lost 5 bases to trimming and J lost 6 bases, with 16 bases between them. Germline CDR1 and CDR2: GTSNPN and SVGIG (reference sequence). The CDR3 nucleotides are TGTGCCTGGGGACTTGACAGGCAAGATGGCTACACCTTC. It is translated as CAWGLDRQDGYTF. Looking up the rest from reference TRBV30 and TRBJ1-2 gives the full variable domain: SQTIHQWPATLVQPVGSPLSLECTVEGTSNPNLYWYRQAAGRGLQLLFYSVGIGQISSEVPQNLSASRPQDRQFILSSKKLLLSDSGFYLCAWGLDRQDGYTFGSGTRLTVV.

The chain carries TRBV19 and TRBJ2-7; D may be TRBD1 (6 bases). Germline CDR1 is LNHDA and CDR2 is SQIVND (reference sequence). This CDR3 has 15 amino acids. V was pared by 5 bases and J by 0 bases, with 14 bases between. The CDR3 region is CASSARQGSSYEQYF. CDR3 in DNA: TGTGCCAGTAGTGCCCGGCAGGGGAGCTCCTACGAGCAGTACTTC.

The chain joins TRBV7-8 to TRBJ2-1; TRBD1 aligns across 9 bases. The CDR3 loop spans 15 amino acids. Germline lookup yields CDR1 SGHVS and CDR2 FQNEAQ. Germline trimming cut 5 bases from V and 4 bases from J; bases unmatched to any gene: 6. CDR3 DNA sequence: TGTGCCAGCAGCCCAGGACAGGGGCCTTACAATGAGCAGTTCTTC. Encoded protein: CASSPGQGPYNEQFF.

The chain has TRBV7-8 and TRBJ1-2, with TRBD1 matching over 9 bases. The V gene end was trimmed by 5 bases and the J gene end by 6 bases; junction bases not matched to a gene: 7. Germline V gene data show CDR1 as SGHVS and CDR2 as FQNEAQ. The CDR3 consists of 14 residues. CDR3 residues: CASSIRDRDDGYTF. In DNA form, the CDR3 reads TGTGCCAGCAGCATCCGGGACAGGGACGATGGCTACACCTTC. Together with reference TRBV7-8 and TRBJ1-2, the CDR3 gives the full variable domain: GAGVSQSPRYKVAKRGQDVALRCDPISGHVSLFWYQQALGQGPEFLTYFQNEAQLDKSGLPSDRFFAERPEGSVSTLKIQRTQQEDSAVYLCASSIRDRDDGYTFGSGTRLTVV.

The chain is built from TRBV2 and TRBJ2-2; D possibly corresponds to TRBD2 (6 bases). V gave up 10 bases and J gave up 3 bases, with 12 bases separating them. The CDR3 sequence is 13 residues long. CDR1 and CDR2 (germline): SNHLY, FYNNEI. The CDR3: CATRDLYTGELFF. Here the CDR3 DNA reads TGTGCCACCCGGGACTTATACACCGGGGAGCTGTTTTTT.

This sequence joins TRBV30 and TRBJ1-6, with D tentatively TRBD1 (5 bases). V was pared by 2 bases and J by 7 bases, with 12 bases between. Germline V gives CDR1 GTSNPN, CDR2 SVGIG (reference sequence). This CDR3 region has 14 residues. The DNA of the CDR3 is TGTGCCTGGAGTAGGGGCAGGGCCAATTCACCCCTCCACTTT. This encodes CAWSRGRANSPLHF.

The chain joins TRBV19 to TRBJ2-7; 15 bases are a match to TRBD2. Unmatched junction bases numbered 4, after V lost 6 bases and J lost 4 bases. The CDR3 runs to 15 residues. Germline V gene lookup returns CDR1 LNHDA and CDR2 SQIVND (reference sequence). CDR3 DNA: TGTGCCAGTAGCCCCGGGACTAGCGGGAGGTACGAGCAGTACTTC. Translated: CASSPGTSGRYEQYF.

The rearrangement joins TRBV6-1 to TRBJ1-2; the D is unclear. Trimming cost V 3 bases and J 3 bases, with 8 bases left between them. Germline CDR1 MNHNS, CDR2 SASEGT. The CDR3 extends over 13 amino acids. The CDR3, as DNA: TGTGCCAGCAGTGAGTTTGCGGACTATGGCTACACCTTC. Encoded protein: CASSEFADYGYTF.